Shown below are 23 T cell receptor beta chains from a single sample sequenced in a study of cytomegalovirus exposure and HLA in healthy donors. The primer mix had 60 Vbeta and 13 Jbeta primers. Repertoires were generated with immunoSEQ multiplex PCR, while TCRdb's copy carries only in-frame clones and drops some. The top ten hold roughly 0.7% of the sample, which has fewer than 250,000 clones, roughly 88% seen once. The specimen was PBMCs. All receptors derive from a boy between 2 and 10 years old in good health and CMV-seronegative.

The chain recombines TRBV7-9 with TRBJ1-3, with TRBD1 matching 8 bases. After removal of 4 bases from V and 4 bases from J, the junction contained 6 bases not matched to a gene. The CDR3 length is 15 residues. Germline values: CDR1 SEHNR, CDR2 FQNEAQ (reference sequence). For the CDR3, the DNA is TGTGCCAGCAGCTCGGACAGGGCTGGCGGAAACACCATATATTTT. Translating it yields CASSSDRAGGNTIYF.

This clone was counted once. The chain links TRBV6-4 to TRBJ2-1; D not certain. The CDR3 is 11 amino acids. Germline V gene sequence: CDR1 MRHNA, CDR2 SNTAGT. Trimming shortened V by 4 bases and J by 8 bases, and 6 bases separated the two germline ends. In nucleotides, the CDR3 is TGTGCCAGCAGTGTGGGCGATGAGCAGTTCTTC. Translated: CASSVGDEQFF.

The J gene is TRBJ1-2, the V gene TRBV9, with TRBD1 matching 8 bases. This CDR3 region has 14 residues. Germline V gene sequence: CDR1 SGDLS, CDR2 YYNGEE. The J segment lost 8 bases and the V segment lost 0 bases, leaving 6 bases of the junction unmatched. CDR3 DNA sequence: TGTGCCAGCAGCGTAGAGACAGGGGATAGGGGCTACACCTTC. Protein sequence: CASSVETGDRGYTF.

The chain carries TRBV5-1 and TRBJ1-1; 8 positions match TRBD1. This CDR3 comprises 15 residues. Trimming at V came to 4 bases and at J to 4 bases, leaving 9 bases not matched to a gene. The V gene's germline CDR1 is SGHRS and CDR2 YFSETQ. CDR3 nucleotides: TGCGCCAGCAGCAGACCGGACAGGGACGTCACTGAAGCTTTCTTT. It codes for CASSRPDRDVTEAFF.

This chain joins TRBV4-1 and TRBJ2-1; no clear D gene. The length of the CDR3 is 15 residues. Germline lookup yields CDR1 MGHRA and CDR2 YSYEKL. Trimming removed 4 bases from V and 0 bases from J, with 10 bases in between. The CDR3 DNA is TGCGCCAGCAGCCGACAATCGAGCTCCTACAATGAGCAGTTCTTC. It specifies CASSRQSSSYNEQFF.

The rearrangement uses TRBV7-3 and TRBJ1-2; D is possibly TRBD1 (5 bases). CDR3 length: 13 amino acids. Germline loops: CDR1 SGHTA, CDR2 FQGTGA. V lost 5 bases and J lost 9, with 16 bases in between. The CDR3 coding sequence is TGTGCCAGCAGCCTTGATCCGGGGGAGAGCTACACCTTC. Protein product: CASSLDPGESYTF. The full variable domain, with the rest looked up from reference TRBV7-3 and TRBJ1-2, is GAGVSQTPSNKVTEKGKYVELRCDPISGHTALYWYRQSLGQGPEFLIYFQGTGAADDSGLPNDRFFAVRPEGSVSTLKIQRTERGDSAVYLCASSLDPGESYTFGSGTRLTVV.

J is TRBJ2-7 and V is TRBV18; D possibly corresponds to TRBD2 (6 bases). The germline CDR1 and CDR2 sequences are KGHSH and LQKENI. V was trimmed by 3 bases and J by 7 bases, leaving 19 bases between them. The CDR3 spans 15 residues. The CDR3 sequence is CASSPGGSLSGEQYF. CDR3 in DNA: TGTGCCAGCTCACCGGGGGGATCGCTTTCAGGGGAGCAGTACTTC.

The table lists this clone with a few counts. The rearrangement joins TRBV5-6 to TRBJ2-1; D is perhaps TRBD2 (6 bases). The CDR3 covers 15 residues. From germline, CDR1 is SGHDT and CDR2 YYEEEE. Trimming took off 0 bases at V and 2 bases at J, with 9 bases between the two ends. This CDR3 is CASSLVRETYNEQFF. In DNA form, the CDR3 reads TGTGCCAGCAGCTTGGTTCGGGAGACCTACAATGAGCAGTTCTTC.

As DNA, the CDR3 is TGTGCCAGCAGCACCAGTGTTAATGAAAAACTGTTTTTT. Translation: CASSTSVNEKLFF. The chain recombines TRBV9 with TRBJ1-4; no clear D. The CDR3 length is 13 residues. In germline, CDR1 is SGDLS, CDR2 YYNGEE. Between the trimmed V and J ends, which lost 4 bases and 4 bases, there was a span of 8 bases.

The chain combines TRBV19 with TRBJ2-7; tentatively, D is TRBD2 (5 bases). This CDR3 spans 15 amino acids. The V gene's germline CDR1 is LNHDA and CDR2 SQIVND (reference sequence). Trimming took 5 bases from V and 2 from J, leaving 16 bases between them. In DNA form, the CDR3 reads TGTGCCAGTAGTGTAACTAGTTCCCTACCCTACGAGCAGTACTTC. It codes for CASSVTSSLPYEQYF.

The V call is TRBV11-2, the J call TRBJ2-1; 7 bases map to TRBD2. Germline assignment: CDR1 SGHAT and CDR2 FQNNGV. The length of the CDR3 is 12 residues. Trimming cost V 5 bases and J 15 bases; bases outside gene matches: 10. The chain's CDR3 is CASSQRGDTAFF. In nucleotides, the CDR3 is TGTGCCAGCAGCCAGCGGGGAGACACCGCGTTCTTC.

The chain couples TRBV5-6 to TRBJ2-7; 7 bases are shared with TRBD2. The ends lost 0 bases at V and 4 bases at J; junction bases unmatched: 4. Germline values: CDR1 SGHDT, CDR2 YYEEEE. The CDR3 is made up of 14 amino acids. CDR3 DNA: TGTGCCAGCAGCTTGGGCGGGAGTGGGTACGAGCAGTACTTC. It encodes CASSLGGSGYEQYF.

This chain uses TRBV15 with TRBJ2-3, with TRBD1 identical over 8 bases. CDR3 length equals 16 residues. V dropped 0 bases and J dropped 3; count of bases not matched to a gene: 5. Germline V gene lookup returns CDR1 LNHNV and CDR2 YYDKDF (reference sequence). CDR3: CATSREWTGRTDTQYF. DNA of the CDR3: TGTGCCACCAGCAGAGAATGGACAGGGAGGACAGATACGCAGTATTTT. The full variable domain, completed using reference TRBV15 and TRBJ2-3, is DAMVIQNPRYQVTQFGKPVTLSCSQTLNHNVMYWYQQKSSQAPKLLFHYYDKDFNNEADTPDNFQSRRPNTSFCFLDIRSPGLGDTAMYLCATSREWTGRTDTQYFGPGTRLTVL.

This chain connects TRBV5-1 to TRBJ2-5, with 9 bases lining up with TRBD2. Per germline, CDR1 SGHRS and CDR2 YFSETQ. Trimming at V came to 4 bases and at J to 5 bases, leaving 9 bases not matched to a gene. The CDR3 is 15 amino acids. The CDR3 sequence: CASSPRRTSEETQYF. The CDR3 nucleotides read TGCGCCAGCAGCCCTCGAAGGACTAGCGAGGAGACCCAGTACTTC.

This clone was seen a single time. This sequence joins TRBV9 and TRBJ1-1; TRBD1 aligns across 8 bases. V dropped 3 bases and J dropped 6; count of bases not matched to a gene: 13. CDR1 and CDR2 from the germline V gene are SGDLS and YYNGEE. This CDR3 spans 16 amino acids. DNA of the CDR3: TGTGCCAGCAGCGACCCCACAATCCGACAGGGGCCTGAAGCTTTCTTT. This gives the protein CASSDPTIRQGPEAFF.

The chain is built from TRBV21-1 and TRBJ1-2; TRBD1, as called in the table, went unchecked against the DNA. TRBV21-1 constitutes a pseudogene. This CDR3 is built from 15 residues. DNA for the CDR3: TGTGCCAGCAGCAAAGCGCTAGACAGGGGCTATGGCTACACCTTC. It yields the protein CASSKALDRGYGYTF.

The chain couples TRBV11-2 to TRBJ2-5; D is possibly TRBD2 (5 bases). The DNA end favors TRBJ2-7, so the J call may be wrong. Germline V gene lookup returns CDR1 SGHAT and CDR2 FQNNGV. This CDR3 has 14 residues. CDR3 sequence reads: CASSESGKTYEQYF. Written as DNA, the CDR3 is TGTGCCAGCAGTGAGAGCGGAAAGACCTACGAGCAGTACTTC.

V is TRBV9 and J is TRBJ2-1; D remains ambiguous. Trimming took off 6 bases at V and 5 bases at J, with 9 bases between the two ends. This CDR3 contains 12 residues. The germline gives CDR1 SGDLS, CDR2 YYNGEE. CDR3 region: CASNLGHNEQFF. The CDR3 DNA is TGTGCCAGCAATTTGGGCCACAATGAGCAGTTCTTC.

The gene calls are TRBV23-1 and TRBJ2-7; weak D call: TRBD1 (5 bases). TRBV23-1 is an ORF for which the function is uncertain. There are 15 residues in the CDR3. V dropped 0 bases and J dropped 0 bases, with 9 bases sitting between them. The CDR3 region is CASSQSGRASYEQYF. For the CDR3, the DNA is TGCGCCAGCAGTCAATCGGGGCGCGCCTCCTACGAGCAGTACTTC.

The chain employs TRBV10-2 and TRBJ1-1; D may be TRBD1 (6 bases). The CDR3 is 15 amino acids. CDR1 WSHSY and CDR2 SAAADI come from the germline V gene. V shed 2 bases and J shed 2 bases, with 12 bases lying between them. The CDR3 nucleotides read TGCGCCAGCAGTGAGCGTACAGGGCTTAACACTGAAGCTTTCTTT. It translates to CASSERTGLNTEAFF.

The chain couples TRBV19 to TRBJ1-1; D perhaps matches TRBD1 (5 bases). Looked up from germline, CDR1 is LNHDA and CDR2 is SQIVND (reference sequence). Trimming removed 10 bases from V and 11 bases from J, with 17 bases in between. This CDR3 is built from 11 residues. CDR3 DNA: TGTGCCACCATAACCGGGGGAGGGGCTTTCTTT. Translation: CATITGGGAFF.

This chain joins TRBV2 and TRBJ1-5, with D tentatively TRBD1 (5 bases). Between the trimmed V and J ends, which lost 6 bases and 0 bases, there was a span of 6 bases. This CDR3 is 13 amino acids long. Germline assignment: CDR1 SNHLY and CDR2 FYNNEI. CDR3: CASSRDSNQPQHF. In nucleotides, the CDR3 is TGTGCCAGCAGCAGGGATAGCAATCAGCCCCAGCATTTT.

The chain has TRBV6-1 and TRBJ2-7, with a tentative D call TRBD2 (5 bases). CDR1 and CDR2 from the germline V gene are MNHNS and SASEGT. Deletions cut 6 bases from V and 4 bases from J, with 13 bases between. The CDR3 covers 13 residues. DNA of the CDR3: TGTGCCAGCAGCCGGGATCCGCTATACGAGCAGTACTTC. Protein product: CASSRDPLYEQYF.